The clone carrying this TCR beta chain was found a few times. Antigen unknown. This record comes from a study of siplizumab effects on memory and regulatory T cells. Overall study results and limits: Mapping to unstimulated subsets was achieved for only a minor fraction of alloreactive clones. Naive T cell populations appeared to exhibit greater diversity than memory cells and appeared to be major alloresponse contributors. Alloreactive sequences tracing back to unstimulated CD4+ memory cells fell significantly with siplizumab.

Per sample, the assay covered 100,000 or so TCR templates. Assay: immunoSEQ multiplex PCR; the TCRdb copy retains only in-frame clones and omits some. Among about 80,000 clones, 95% were seen once, and the ten largest hold less than 20%. This TCR was sampled from a human donor in good health. The material sequenced was CD8+ T cells sorted from blood.

DNA for the CDR3: TGTGCCAGCAGCGTGGCTCAAACGACCCGCCAAAATGAGCAGTTCTTC. Its protein product is CASSVAQTTRQNEQFF. The chain combines TRBV9 with TRBJ2-1, with D unclear. CDR1 is SGDLS, CDR2 YYNGEE, per germline. This CDR3 region has 16 residues. The germline V and J ends were trimmed by 2 bases and 7 bases, with 19 bases remaining between them.